These 15 T cell receptor beta chains were all obtained from the same sample, sequenced in a study of Ad26.COV2.S vaccination and SARS-CoV-2 variants. Described treatment: 15 to 20 received Ad26.COV2.S at low or high dose, single or two shots; about 5 received placebo; per-sample allocation not given. Samples were taken on day 63 after the first vaccine or placebo injection. Measured with immunoSEQ multiplex PCR; TCRdb has only the in-frame clones, and not every one. The sample has about 680,000 clones; 80% to 90% are singletons. The starting material was peripheral blood, obtained in a trial of Ad26.COV2.S vaccine versus placebo. The receptors come from a person between 18 and 60 years old who received the Ad26.COV2.S COVID-19 vaccine or a placebo.

V usage is TRBV30 and J usage is TRBJ1-6; maybe TRBD1 (6 bases). This CDR3 is 14 amino acids long. V was shortened by 7 bases and J by 1 base, with 11 bases between the two germline ends. Germline loops: CDR1 GTSNPN, CDR2 SVGIG (reference sequence). The CDR3: CAFAGASYNSPLHF. The DNA of the CDR3 is TGTGCCTTCGCAGGGGCATCCTATAATTCACCCCTCCACTTT.

The V call is TRBV24-1, the J call TRBJ2-2; maybe TRBD1 (6 bases). The CDR3 sequence is 16 residues long. Germline lookup yields CDR1 KGHDR and CDR2 SFDVKD. V lost 3 bases, J lost 3 bases, and 13 bases lay in between. CDR3 DNA sequence: TGTGCCACCAGTGATGGAGGACAGCCCGACACCGGGGAGCTGTTTTTT. Protein product: CATSDGGQPDTGELFF.

This clone was seen once. V usage is TRBV24-1 and J usage is TRBJ2-1, with 10 bases aligning to TRBD1. J lost 7 bases, V lost 5 bases, and 4 bases had no gene match. Germline V gene sequence: CDR1 KGHDR, CDR2 SFDVKD. This CDR3 has 14 amino acids. The CDR3 coding sequence is TGTGCCACCAGTGCTCCGGGACAGGGGAATGAGCAGTTCTTC. As protein: CATSAPGQGNEQFF.

V gene TRBV15 combines with J gene TRBJ2-7, with D perhaps TRBD1 or TRBD2 (5 bases each). The CDR3 has 14 amino acids. Trimming shortened V by 3 bases and J by 4 bases, and 13 bases separated the two germline ends. Germline V gene lookup returns CDR1 LNHNV and CDR2 YYDKDF (reference sequence). The CDR3 spells CATSSERGSYEQYF. CDR3 nucleotide sequence: TGTGCCACCAGCAGTGAGAGGGGTTCTTACGAGCAGTACTTC.

J is TRBJ2-3 and V is TRBV5-1, with 7 bases matching TRBD2. This CDR3 spans 14 amino acids. Germline loops: CDR1 SGHRS, CDR2 YFSETQ. The junction had 6 bases not matched to a gene; V was cut back by 3 bases and J by 5 bases. For the CDR3, the DNA is TGCGCCAGCAGCTCTGGACTAGATGTAGATACGCAGTATTTT. Translating it yields CASSSGLDVDTQYF.

The chain combines TRBV10-2 with TRBJ1-3, with D hard to call. The CDR3 extends over 14 amino acids. The germline V and J ends were trimmed by 3 bases and 1 base, with 7 bases remaining between them. CDR1 and CDR2 from the germline V gene are WSHSY and SAAADI. In nucleotides, the CDR3 is TGCGCCAGCAGTGACACGGGATCTGGAAACACCATATATTTT. It yields the protein CASSDTGSGNTIYF.

The V call is TRBV7-2, the J call TRBJ1-1; D remains unclear. V lost 5 bases, J lost 4 bases, and 14 bases lay in between. Germline CDR1 is SGHTA and CDR2 is FQGNSA. The CDR3 is 14 residues long. CDR3 coding DNA: TGTGCCAGCAGCGCCCGGGAGGAAATCACTGAAGCTTTCTTT. It encodes CASSAREEITEAFF.

The chain has TRBV27 and TRBJ2-2; a weak D match, TRBD2 (6 bases). The CDR3 extends over 17 amino acids. Germline CDR1 reads MNHEY; CDR2 reads SMNVEV (reference sequence). The ends were cut back, 2 bases at V and 4 bases at J, with 17 bases in the middle. CDR3 loop: CASSLLPPVAATGELFF. In nucleotides, the CDR3 is TGTGCCAGCAGTTTACTCCCCCCGGTAGCGGCCACCGGGGAGCTGTTTTTT.

This sequence joins TRBV20-1 and TRBJ2-3; D is ambiguous. The germline gives CDR1 DFQATT, CDR2 SNEGSKA (reference sequence). With 3 bases removed from V and 3 bases from J, the gap between germline ends came to 10 bases. The CDR3 extends over 13 amino acids. CDR3 protein: CSASFAGTDTQYF. Written as DNA, the CDR3 is TGCAGTGCTAGTTTTGCTGGGACAGATACGCAGTATTTT.

This chain connects TRBV10-3 to TRBJ1-5; D unresolved. Deletions cut 3 bases from V and 0 bases from J, with 6 bases between. Germline values: CDR1 ENHRY, CDR2 SYGVKD. This CDR3 has 14 residues. The CDR3 bases are TGTGCCATCAGTGACAGCAATAGCAATCAGCCCCAGCATTTT. It is translated as CAISDSNSNQPQHF.

This clone was counted only a few times. The chain employs TRBV6-4 and TRBJ2-3, with 7 bases that match TRBD1. V was pared by 5 bases and J by 2 bases, with 7 bases of the junction left unmatched. CDR3 length equals 15 residues. Germline V gene lookup returns CDR1 MRHNA and CDR2 SNTAGT. The CDR3 is CASSTAGGTTDTQYF. For the CDR3, the DNA is TGTGCCAGCAGTACGGCAGGGGGTACCACAGATACGCAGTATTTT.

The chain carries TRBV18 and TRBJ2-7, with 7 bases matching TRBD2. CDR3 length equals 13 residues. Germline loops: CDR1 KGHSH, CDR2 LQKENI. Germline trimming cut 3 bases from V and 4 bases from J; bases unmatched to any gene: 3. CDR3 sequence reads: CASSPASGYEQYF. DNA of the CDR3: TGTGCCAGCTCACCTGCTAGCGGTTACGAGCAGTACTTC.

The rearrangement links TRBV13 to TRBJ2-7; D possibly corresponds to TRBD2 (5 bases). CDR3 length: 14 residues. Germline-derived CDR1 and CDR2 are PRHDT and FYEKMQ (reference sequence). Trimming pared 1 base from V and 7 bases from J, leaving 14 bases between. The CDR3: CASSLDREEGEQYF. The CDR3, as DNA: TGTGCCAGCAGCTTAGATAGGGAAGAGGGTGAGCAGTACTTC.

The rearrangement uses TRBV7-9 and TRBJ1-6, with D uncertain. Germline loops: CDR1 SEHNR, CDR2 FQNEAQ (reference sequence). With 1 base removed from V and 6 bases from J, the gap between germline ends came to 7 bases. This CDR3 has 14 amino acids. CDR3 residues: CASSLELGNSPLHF. CDR3 DNA: TGTGCCAGCAGCTTAGAGTTGGGTAATTCACCCCTCCACTTT.

V is TRBV9 and J is TRBJ1-1; D possibly corresponds to TRBD1 (6 bases). The CDR3 contains 15 residues. The V and J ends lost 0 bases and 2 bases respectively, with 11 bases between them. From germline, CDR1 is SGDLS and CDR2 YYNGEE. As DNA, the CDR3 is TGTGCCAGCAGCGTAGATTCCGGGGGCAACACTGAAGCTTTCTTT. Translation gives CASSVDSGGNTEAFF.